This T cell receptor beta chain originates from a study of blood T cell repertoires in COVID-19. Whole-study context: The cDNA or gDNA used as material had been derived from T cells, B-cell-depleted T cells, or PBMCs.

Clones were sequenced by immunoSEQ multiplex PCR, and TCRdb holds only the in-frame ones, with some missing. The data contain 270,000 or so clones, 70% to 90% of them seen just once; the ten biggest clones take up around 2.9%. Germline loops: CDR1 ENHRY, CDR2 SYGVKD. Trimming removed 0 bases at V and 5 bases at J, with 11 bases between. The CDR3 has 14 residues. The chain is built from TRBV10-3 and TRBJ2-7, with TRBD1 as a possible D gene (6 bases). Sequencing input: peripheral blood. The sequence derives from a woman aged 30 to 39 with active or convalescent COVID-19. CDR3 sequence (DNA): TGTGCCATCAGTGAGTCGCCCCAGGGGAACGAGCAGTACTTC. Encoded protein: CAISESPQGNEQYF.